These 7 T cell receptor beta chains originate from one sample sequenced in a study of vaccination and CD4 T cells after COVID-19. No antigen has been identified for these receptors. Treatment of the sample: 10-day PBMC culture with coronavirus spike peptide pools or control peptides (ViraFEST assay). Oncomine TCR Beta short-read sequencing was applied to DNA from cultured CD4+ T cells. A single record per CDR3 protein comes from TCRdb applying MiXCR to the PCR reads. The sample contains under 11,000 distinct CDR3 sequences, 29% of which appear only once. Source material: cultured CD4+ T cells from blood. Every receptor here comes from a human donor with COVID-19.

The gene calls are TRBV20-1 and TRBJ1-4; maybe TRBD1 (5 bases). The CDR3 has 15 residues. Between the trimmed V and J ends, which lost 5 bases and 3 bases, there was a span of 16 bases. Germline V gene data show CDR1 as DFQATT and CDR2 as SNEGSKA (reference sequence). CDR3 amino acids: CSASLFGGANEKLFF. CDR3 nucleotides: TGCAGTGCTTCACTTTTCGGGGGTGCTAATGAAAAACTGTTTTTT.

This rearrangement joins TRBV30 to TRBJ1-1; TRBD1 agrees at 7 bases. From germline, CDR1 is GTSNPN and CDR2 SVGIG (reference sequence). V shed 2 bases, J shed 3 bases, and the junction held 6 bases outside the gene matches. The CDR3 is 14 amino acids. The CDR3 bases are TGTGCCTGGAGTCAGGGGGGGTCGGACACTGAAGCTTTCTTT. It encodes CAWSQGGSDTEAFF.

J is TRBJ1-5 and V is TRBV7-2; D is perhaps TRBD1 (6 bases). Germline loops: CDR1 SGHTA, CDR2 FQGNSA. The V end was cut by 1 base, the J end by 3 bases, with 13 bases between. There are 16 residues in the CDR3. CDR3 nucleotide sequence: TGTGCCAGCAGCTTAGTTTGGGGGCGCGACAATCAGCCCCAGCATTTT. It encodes CASSLVWGRDNQPQHF.

In nucleotides, the CDR3 is TGTGCCTGGAGTCGAAACAGGGGGATATCACCCCTCCACTTT. This sequence encodes CAWSRNRGISPLHF. The rearrangement links TRBV30 to TRBJ1-6, with TRBD1 matching 8 bases. The CDR3 totals 14 residues. Germline CDR1 is GTSNPN and CDR2 is SVGIG (reference sequence). V gave up 2 bases and J gave up 10 bases; unmatched junction bases: 7.

On this clonotype: Here the CDR3 omits its conserved ending phenylalanine or tryptophan, so a read error is the likely source. This rearrangement joins TRBV20-1 to TRBJ2-5; 9 nucleotides match TRBD2. CDR3 length: 14 amino acids. J gave up 1 base and V 6 bases, and 6 bases lay outside the gene matches. CDR1 is DFQATT, CDR2 SNEGSKA, per germline (reference sequence). CDR3 sequence reads: CSAPAGGLQETQYY. The DNA of the CDR3 is TGCAGTGCGCCAGCGGGGGGCCTCCAAGAGACCCAGTACTAC.

This clonotype was counted a single time. This chain joins TRBV5-1 and TRBJ1-5, with D tentatively TRBD1 (5 bases). The CDR3 has 12 residues. Trimming left V 6 bases short and J 5 bases short, with 9 bases between. Germline lookup yields CDR1 SGHRS and CDR2 YFSETQ. CDR3: CASTGSDQPQHF. For the CDR3, the DNA is TGCGCCAGCACAGGGTCAGATCAGCCCCAGCATTTT.

This clonotype was detected a few times. The rearrangement joins TRBV6-2 or TRBV6-3 to TRBJ1-2, with 10 bases lining up with TRBD1. Germline V gene lookup returns CDR1 MNHEY and CDR2 SVGEGT. This CDR3 has 15 amino acids. The J segment lost 4 bases and the V segment lost 6 bases, leaving 8 bases of the junction unmatched. The DNA of the CDR3 is TGTGCCAGCAGCCGCGACAGGGGGCTGTCCTATGGCTACACCTTC. Its translation: CASSRDRGLSYGYTF.